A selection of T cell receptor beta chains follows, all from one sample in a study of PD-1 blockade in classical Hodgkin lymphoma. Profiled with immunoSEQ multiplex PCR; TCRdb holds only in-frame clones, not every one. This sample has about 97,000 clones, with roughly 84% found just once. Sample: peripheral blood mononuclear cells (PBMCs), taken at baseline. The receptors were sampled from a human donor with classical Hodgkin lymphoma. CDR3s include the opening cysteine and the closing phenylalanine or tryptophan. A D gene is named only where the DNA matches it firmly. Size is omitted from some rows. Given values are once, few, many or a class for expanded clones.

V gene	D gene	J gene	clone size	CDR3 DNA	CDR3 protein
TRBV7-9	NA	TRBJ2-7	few	TGTGCCAGCAGCTTCGACAGTTCCTACGAGCAGTACTTC	CASSFDSSYEQYF
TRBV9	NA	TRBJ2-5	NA	TGTGCCAGCAGCGCCCCCCAGGGCAGTACCCACCAAGAGACCCAGTACTTC	CASSAPQGSTHQETQYF
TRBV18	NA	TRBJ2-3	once	TGTGCCAGCTCACCACCGGGACGCGCGGGTACGCAGTATTTT	CASSPPGRAGTQYF
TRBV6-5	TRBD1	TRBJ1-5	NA	TGTGCCAGCAGTTACTCAGGGACAGGGGGGATCAGGACCCAGCATTTT	CASSYSGTGGIRTQHF
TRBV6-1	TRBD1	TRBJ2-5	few	TGTGCCAGCGGGCAGGGGGCAGGAGAGACCCAGTACTTC	CASGQGAGETQYF
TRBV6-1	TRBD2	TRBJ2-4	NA	TGTGCCAGCAGTGGGACTAGTCCACCACTAGCCAAAAACATTCAGTACTTC	CASSGTSPPLAKNIQYF
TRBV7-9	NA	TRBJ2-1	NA	TGTGCCGGGGCAGCAAATGAGCAGTTCTTC	CAGAANEQFF
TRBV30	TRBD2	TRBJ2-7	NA	TGTGCCTGGAGTGTACGAGCGGGAGGGAACTACGAGCAGTACTTC	CAWSVRAGGNYEQYF
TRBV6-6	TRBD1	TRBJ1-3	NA	TGTGCCACCCTGGGACAGGGATTTAGCACCATATATTTT	CATLGQGFSTIYF
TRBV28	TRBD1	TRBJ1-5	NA	TGTGCCAGCAGTTTACGACAGGGGGATAGTCCGCCCCAGCATTTT	CASSLRQGDSPPQHF
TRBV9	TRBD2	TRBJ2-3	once	TGTGCCAGCAGCGTAGCCCCAGGACTAGCGGGAGTGGTAGATACGCAGTATTTT	CASSVAPGLAGVVDTQYF
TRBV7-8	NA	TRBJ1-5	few	TGTGCCAGCAGCTTAGTCACGGGGGCCCATCAGCCCCAGCATTTT	CASSLVTGAHQPQHF
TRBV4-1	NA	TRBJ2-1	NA	TGCGCCAGCAGCCAAGAACGTTACAATGAGCAGTTCTTC	CASSQERYNEQFF
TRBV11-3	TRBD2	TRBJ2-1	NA	TGTGCCAGCAGCTCGGGACTAGCGAGCAATGAGCAGTTCTTC	CASSSGLASNEQFF
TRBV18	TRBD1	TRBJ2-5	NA	TGTGCCAGCTCACCAATTAGGGGACAGGGAACAGAGACCCAGTACTTC	CASSPIRGQGTETQYF
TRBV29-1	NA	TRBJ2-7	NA	TGCAGCGTTGGTGGGGCCAGGGCGGACGAGCAGTACTTC	CSVGGARADEQYF
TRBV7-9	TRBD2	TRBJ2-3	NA	TGTGCCAGCAGCTTAGAGGGGACTAGCGTGCGAGATACGCAGTATTTT	CASSLEGTSVRDTQYF
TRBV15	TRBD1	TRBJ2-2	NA	TGTGCCACCAGCAGAGACAGCAGGGGGCTATCCTCCGCCGGGGAGCTGTTTTTT	CATSRDSRGLSSAGELFF
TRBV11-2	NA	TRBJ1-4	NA	TGTGCCAGCAGCTTAGGTCGGGGCAGGGGCAATGAAAAACTGTTTTTT	CASSLGRGRGNEKLFF
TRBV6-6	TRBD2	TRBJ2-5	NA	TGTGCCAGCAGTCGGACTAGCGGGAGTGGGGAGACCCAGTACTTC	CASSRTSGSGETQYF
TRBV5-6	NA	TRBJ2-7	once	TGTGCCTCCCTGCAAGGGGGTATTTACGAGCAGTACTTC	CASLQGGIYEQYF
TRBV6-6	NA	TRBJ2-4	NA	TGTGCCAGCAGTTTGTCCCTCGAGGGTATTCAGTACTTC	CASSLSLEGIQYF
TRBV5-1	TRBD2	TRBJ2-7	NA	TGCGCCAGCAGCTCGGGACTAGCGGGGGCCTACGAGCAGTACTTC	CASSSGLAGAYEQYF
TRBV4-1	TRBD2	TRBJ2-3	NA	TGCGCCAGCAGCCAAGAGTTCGGACTAGCGGGAGAAGATACGCAGTATTTT	CASSQEFGLAGEDTQYF
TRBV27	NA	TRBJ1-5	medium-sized	TGTGCCAGCAGTATGTATAGCAATCAGCCCCAGCATTTT	CASSMYSNQPQHF
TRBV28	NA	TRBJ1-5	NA	TGTGCCACTTCGTTGGTGAATCAGCCCCAGCATTTT	CATSLVNQPQHF